The 23 T cell receptor beta chains below come from one sample, sequenced in a study of blood T cell repertoires in COVID-19. The method was immunoSEQ multiplex PCR; TCRdb's version includes in-frame clones alone and lacks a portion of them. The table lists around 120,000 clones, 65% to 90% of them singletons. Sequences were obtained from peripheral blood. The source is a man older than 75 with acute or convalescent COVID-19.

The V and J genes are TRBV27 and TRBJ1-1, with 12 bases lining up with TRBD1. Looked up from germline, CDR1 is MNHEY and CDR2 is SMNVEV (reference sequence). This CDR3 has 16 amino acids. V shed 6 bases, J shed 0 bases, and the junction held 5 bases outside the gene matches. The CDR3 protein is CASRWGQGALNTEAFF. The CDR3, as DNA: TGTGCCAGCAGGTGGGGACAGGGGGCCTTGAACACTGAAGCTTTCTTT.

This chain links TRBV18 with TRBJ2-5; 8 bases agree with TRBD2. Per the germline V gene, CDR1 is KGHSH and CDR2 is LQKENI. V dropped 2 bases and J dropped 5; count of bases not matched to a gene: 1. The length of the CDR3 is 13 residues. The CDR3 DNA reads TGTGCCAGCTCACCAACTAGCGGCGAGACCCAGTACTTC. Protein sequence: CASSPTSGETQYF.

The chain is built from TRBV7-2 and TRBJ1-5; D call uncertain. Looked up from germline, CDR1 is SGHTA and CDR2 is FQGNSA. Between the trimmed V and J ends, which lost 5 bases and 1 base, there was a span of 15 bases. The CDR3 has 16 residues. For the CDR3, the DNA is TGTGCCAGCAGCCTCGCGGGGAGCCCCAGCAATCAGCCCCAGCATTTT. This translates into CASSLAGSPSNQPQHF.

J is TRBJ2-7 and V is TRBV27; 7 bases agree with TRBD2. Per the germline V gene, CDR1 is MNHEY and CDR2 is SMNVEV (reference sequence). This CDR3 spans 15 amino acids. V dropped 4 bases and J dropped 6; count of bases not matched to a gene: 12. CDR3 coding DNA: TGTGCCAGCAGTTCGGGTGGGAGGGCGGCGGGCGAGCAGTACTTC. It is translated as CASSSGGRAAGEQYF.

The V gene is TRBV19, the J gene TRBJ2-1; TRBD2 agrees at 8 bases. There are 17 residues in the CDR3. Germline V gene lookup returns CDR1 LNHDA and CDR2 SQIVND (reference sequence). V shed 6 bases and J 4 bases; nucleotides not matched to a gene: 14. The CDR3 is CASSHTLGGRPYNEQFF. In DNA, the CDR3 is TGTGCCAGTAGCCACACCTTGGGCGGGAGGCCGTACAATGAGCAGTTCTTC.

V usage is TRBV1 and J usage is TRBJ2-2; the D call of TRBD2 is as the table states it, not checked on the DNA. TRBV1 is recorded as a pseudogene. This CDR3 is 15 amino acids long. The CDR3 DNA is TGCACCAGCTACCTAGCGGGGACGAACACCGGGGAGCTGTTTTTT. This sequence encodes CTSYLAGTNTGELFF.

The genes are TRBV20-1 and TRBJ2-7; 12 nucleotides agree with TRBD1. Germline V gene data show CDR1 as DFQATT and CDR2 as SNEGSKA (reference sequence). This CDR3 is 14 amino acids long. With 3 bases clipped from V and 6 bases from J, the junction kept 6 bases outside the gene matches. For the CDR3, the DNA is TGCAGTGCTAGTCCCGGGACAGGGGGCCTCGAGCAGTACTTC. Translated: CSASPGTGGLEQYF.

There are a few counts of this clone. This chain connects TRBV30 to TRBJ2-1; 7 bases line up with TRBD2. V trimming: 4 bases; J trimming: 8 bases; junction bases outside the gene matches: 11. Germline CDR1 reads GTSNPN; CDR2 reads SVGIG (reference sequence). This CDR3 has 14 residues. The CDR3 reads CAWMAGSGEHEQFF. In DNA form, the CDR3 reads TGTGCCTGGATGGCGGGGAGCGGGGAACATGAGCAGTTCTTC.

J is TRBJ1-2 and V is TRBV18, with 12 bases that match TRBD1. CDR1 KGHSH and CDR2 LQKENI come from the germline V gene. This CDR3 comprises 15 residues. The V and J ends lost 5 bases and 8 bases, in that order; junction bases with no gene match: 9. CDR3 residues: CASSDTWDRGRGYTF. DNA for the CDR3: TGTGCCAGCTCAGATACCTGGGACAGGGGGCGCGGCTACACCTTC.

This clone was counted many times. V and J are TRBV25-1 and TRBJ2-2, with D possibly TRBD1 on 5 matching bases. The ends were cut back, 2 bases at V and 4 bases at J, with 11 bases in the middle. This CDR3 is built from 15 residues. Germline V gene data show CDR1 as MGHDK and CDR2 as SYGVNS. As DNA, the CDR3 is TGTGCCAGCAGTGAAACCAGGGTCGGCACCGGGGAGCTGTTTTTT. Translating it yields CASSETRVGTGELFF.

The genes are TRBV24-1 and TRBJ2-3, with 10 bases matching TRBD2. This CDR3 region has 17 residues. Germline V gene data show CDR1 as KGHDR and CDR2 as SFDVKD. V lost 3 bases to trimming and J lost 4 bases; unmatched junction nucleotides: 9. The CDR3 loop reads CATSDPSSGGAADTQYF. For the CDR3, the DNA is TGTGCCACCAGTGATCCTTCTAGCGGGGGTGCGGCAGATACGCAGTATTTT.

The J gene is TRBJ2-3, the V gene TRBV14; D ambiguous. Trimming removed 4 bases at V and 2 bases at J, with 4 bases between. CDR3 length: 12 amino acids. In germline, CDR1 is SGHDN, CDR2 FVKESK. CDR3 region: CASSLYTDTQYF. Written as DNA, the CDR3 is TGTGCCAGCAGCCTTTACACAGATACGCAGTATTTT.

This chain joins TRBV5-1 and TRBJ2-1; 7 bases are a match to TRBD2. Germline CDR1 is SGHRS and CDR2 is YFSETQ. Trimming removed 6 bases from V and 4 bases from J; junction bases left unmatched: 13. CDR3 length: 16 amino acids. CDR3 DNA sequence: TGCGCCAGCACCCCTGCGGGCGGGGGTCAATACAATGAGCAGTTCTTC. This codes for CASTPAGGGQYNEQFF.

The chain has TRBV30 and TRBJ1-6, with no clear D. V gave up 2 bases and J gave up 10 bases, with 12 bases separating them. Germline-derived CDR1 and CDR2 are GTSNPN and SVGIG (reference sequence). The CDR3 covers 13 residues. Written as DNA, the CDR3 is TGTGCCTGGAGTCCCCGGGAGTACTCACCCCTCCACTTT. This gives the protein CAWSPREYSPLHF.

The V gene is TRBV24-1, the J gene TRBJ2-2, with D possibly TRBD1 on 6 matching bases. From germline, CDR1 is KGHDR and CDR2 SFDVKD. The germline V and J ends were trimmed by 7 bases and 5 bases, with 7 bases remaining between them. The CDR3 consists of 12 residues. This CDR3 is CATSRGTGELFF. As DNA, the CDR3 is TGTGCCACCAGCAGGGGTACCGGGGAGCTGTTTTTT.

The rearrangement links TRBV29-1 to TRBJ1-2; 7 nucleotides align to TRBD1. This CDR3 is built from 12 residues. V was clipped by 4 bases and J by 8 bases; unmatched bases: 7. Germline loops: CDR1 SQVTM, CDR2 ANQGSEA. The CDR3 region is CSVAQQGPGYTF. The CDR3, as DNA: TGCAGCGTTGCACAACAGGGGCCGGGCTACACCTTC.

This clone was counted between two and nine times. This chain connects TRBV19 to TRBJ1-1; TRBD1 matches 8 bases. Germline-derived CDR1 and CDR2 are LNHDA and SQIVND (reference sequence). This CDR3 spans 14 amino acids. V was pared by 4 bases and J by 5 bases, with 6 bases of the junction left unmatched. The CDR3 DNA reads TGTGCCAGTAGTACCCAAACAGGGGGAACTGAAGCTTTCTTT. It yields the protein CASSTQTGGTEAFF. The variable domain in full, with the rest retrieved from reference TRBV19 and TRBJ1-1, is DGGITQSPKYLFRKEGQNVTLSCEQNLNHDAMYWYRQDPGQGLRLIYYSQIVNDFQKGDIAEGYSVSREKKESFPLTVTSAQKNPTAFYLCASSTQTGGTEAFFGQGTRLTVV.

The chain has TRBV14 and TRBJ1-1; D might be TRBD1 (5 bases). CDR1 is SGHDN and CDR2 is FVKESK in the germline V gene. The CDR3 contains 14 residues. The germline V and J ends were trimmed by 2 bases and 3 bases, with 10 bases remaining between them. CDR3 sequence: CASSQTYRYTEAFF. The CDR3 DNA follows: TGTGCCAGCAGCCAAACATACAGGTACACTGAAGCTTTCTTT.

This sequence joins TRBV5-1 and TRBJ2-7, with 8 bases lining up with TRBD1. Germline V gives CDR1 SGHRS, CDR2 YFSETQ. The length of the CDR3 is 16 residues. Losses at the gene ends were 6 bases for V and 3 bases for J; bases not matched to a gene: 14. This CDR3 is CASTLGITGGSYEQYF. CDR3 nucleotides: TGCGCCAGCACTCTTGGTATCACAGGGGGTAGCTACGAGCAGTACTTC.

The chain combines TRBV2 with TRBJ2-5; 8 nucleotides agree with TRBD2. The CDR3 runs to 12 residues. V shed 7 bases and J 5 bases; nucleotides not matched to a gene: 3. The germline gives CDR1 SNHLY, CDR2 FYNNEI. The CDR3 coding sequence is TGTGCCAGCATACGACTAGCGGAGACCCAGTACTTC. The encoded protein is CASIRLAETQYF.

This clone was found a few times. This rearrangement joins TRBV7-9 to TRBJ1-2, with 11 positions matching TRBD1. Germline CDR1 and CDR2: SEHNR and FQNEAQ (reference sequence). The CDR3 extends over 17 amino acids. The J segment lost 5 bases and the V segment lost 5 bases, leaving 13 bases of the junction unmatched. The DNA for the CDR3 is TGTGCCAGCAGCCCATACGCTTCGGACAGGGGGCATTATGGCTACACCTTC. Its protein product is CASSPYASDRGHYGYTF.

The chain couples TRBV28 to TRBJ1-1; no definite D call. The CDR3 consists of 12 residues. V shed 3 bases and J shed 3 bases, with 5 bases lying between them. CDR1 is MDHEN, CDR2 SYDVKM, per germline. CDR3 amino acids: CASSLSYTEAFF. The CDR3 nucleotides are TGTGCCAGCAGTTTGAGTTACACTGAAGCTTTCTTT.

This chain uses TRBV5-4 with TRBJ2-3; 7 bases align to TRBD2. Germline trimming cut 0 bases from V and 1 base from J; bases unmatched to any gene: 5. The CDR3 runs to 16 residues. Germline V gives CDR1 SGHNT, CDR2 YYREEE (reference sequence). CDR3 in amino acids: CASSLGSSGGTDTQYF. The CDR3 DNA reads TGTGCCAGCAGCTTGGGGTCGAGCGGGGGCACAGATACGCAGTATTTT.